This T cell receptor beta chain was recovered during a study of OX40 agonist ivuxolimab in advanced cancers. General study findings and limits: CD4+ and CD8+ T cells in blood underwent clonal expansion by week 6 at 0.1 to 3.0 mg/kg.

This clone was observed once. Its antigen is as yet unknown. This CDR3 has 16 amino acids. V lost 0 bases and J 2 bases, leaving 14 bases between the germline ends. Germline CDR1 and CDR2: WSHSY and SAAADI. Libraries were prepared by immunoSEQ multiplex PCR; TCRdb keeps only in-frame clonotypes and omits some of them. The data hold some 98,000 clones, with more than 75% observed a single time. The sample consisted of CD4+ or CD8+ T cells sorted from blood, taken in a trial of the OX40 agonist ivuxolimab. The rearrangement uses TRBV10-2 and TRBJ2-7, with D possibly matching TRBD2 (6 bases). The receptor was isolated from an adult with an advanced solid tumor such as melanoma, head and neck, liver or kidney cancer. The CDR3 DNA sequence: TGCGCCAGCAGTGAGTCGCAGGGACTTTGGACCTACGAGCAGTACTTC. This translates into CASSESQGLWTYEQYF.